Described below is a single TCR beta chain sequence and its context. What it recognizes is unknown. The PCR contained 60 Vbeta and 13 Jbeta primers. TCRdb's table, derived via immunoSEQ multiplex PCR, lists solely in-frame clones and lacks some. The data show hundreds of thousands of clones, about three quarters seen once. Those who donated were healthy bone marrow donors. The entry originates in a study of cytomegalovirus exposure and HLA in healthy donors. Findings of the study overall: The authors judged a highly shared variant cluster likely a sequencing artifact. The study designated fewer than 200 TCR beta chains cytomegalovirus-associated.

This TCR derives from a man aged 18 to 30 in good health and CMV-seronegative. Sequenced sample: PBMCs.

DNA of the CDR3: TGTGCCAGCAGCCCCAACAGGAATAGCAATCAGCCCCAGCATTTT. It codes for CASSPNRNSNQPQHF. The V call is TRBV7-2, the J call TRBJ1-5; TRBD1 might be the D (5 bases). The CDR3 consists of 15 residues. V was clipped by 5 bases and J by 0 bases, with 11 bases between them. Germline CDR1 SGHTA, CDR2 FQGNSA.